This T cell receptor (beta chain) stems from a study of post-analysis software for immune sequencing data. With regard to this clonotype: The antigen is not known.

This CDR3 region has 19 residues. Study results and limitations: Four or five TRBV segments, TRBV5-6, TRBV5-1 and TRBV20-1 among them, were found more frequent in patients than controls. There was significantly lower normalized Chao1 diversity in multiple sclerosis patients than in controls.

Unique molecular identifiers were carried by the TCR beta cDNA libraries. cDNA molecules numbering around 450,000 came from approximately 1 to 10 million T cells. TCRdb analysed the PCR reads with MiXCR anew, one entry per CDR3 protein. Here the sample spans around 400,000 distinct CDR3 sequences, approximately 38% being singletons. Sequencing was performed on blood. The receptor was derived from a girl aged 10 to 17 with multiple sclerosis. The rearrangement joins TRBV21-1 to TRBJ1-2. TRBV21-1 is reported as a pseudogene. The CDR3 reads CAGSKALLNLAGPNYGYTF. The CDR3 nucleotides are TGTGCCGGCAGCAAAGCGCTTTTGAATTTAGCGGGACCTAACTATGGCTACACCTTC.